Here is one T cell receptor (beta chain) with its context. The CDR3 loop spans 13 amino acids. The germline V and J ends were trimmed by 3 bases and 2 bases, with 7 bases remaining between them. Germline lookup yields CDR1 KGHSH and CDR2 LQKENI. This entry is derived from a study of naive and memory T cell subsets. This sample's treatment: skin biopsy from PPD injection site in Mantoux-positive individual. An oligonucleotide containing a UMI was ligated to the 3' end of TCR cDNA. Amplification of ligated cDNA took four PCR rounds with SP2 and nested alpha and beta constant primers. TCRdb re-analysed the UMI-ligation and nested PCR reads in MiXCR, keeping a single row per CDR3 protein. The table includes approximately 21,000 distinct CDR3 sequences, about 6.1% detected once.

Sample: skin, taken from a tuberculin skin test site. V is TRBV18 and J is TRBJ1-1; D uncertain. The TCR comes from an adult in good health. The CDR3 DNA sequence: TGTGCCAGCTCACCCGTTGTAAACACTGAAGCTTTCTTT. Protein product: CASSPVVNTEAFF.